This TCR beta chain came from a study of blood T cell repertoires in COVID-19 (dated by TCRdb to the early 2020s). Broadly, across the study: Samples covering the acute and convalescent phases of COVID-19 were provided by collaborators in the United States, Italy and Spain. The material from the prospective study consisted of cDNA or gDNA derived from T cells, B-cell-depleted T cells, or PBMCs. Samples came from the ongoing ImmuneRACE study (first 160 participants) plus 1,254 subjects from 6 global collaborators. The dataset comprised deeply sampled blood TCRbeta repertoires from subjects exposed to, actively infected with, or recovered from COVID-19. A de-identified subject ID, COVID-19 status, age in years and sex were almost always included in the sample metadata. Where HLA class I and class II types were available, the types were taken from metadata supplied by the sample provider, not from assay-based typing. The repertoires were made available in a free public database intended to serve as a resource for research on the immune response to SARS-CoV-2.

TCRbeta CDR3 regions were amplified from genomic DNA by means of the immunoSEQ Assay, a bias-controlled multiplex PCR. As for the authors' bioinformatics: Nucleated cell counts per sample were estimated from amplification of reference gene primers within the assay. To quantify the absolute abundance of each unique TCRbeta CDR3 rearrangement, sequence reads were collapsed and filtered. For each sample, productive Simpson clonality was calculated by taking the square root of Simpson's diversity index across productive rearrangements. What TCRdb holds here is the immuneACCESS table cut down to in-frame rearrangements. Part of the clones is not present; checked against another copy, under half of the missing clones reflect an unresolved V gene, and the others are unexplained. The V and J calls and clone size are taken from that table; D and trimming were inferred from the DNA. For this sample there are 60,000 or so clones; roughly 88% appear just once. Of the sample, around 5% falls within the top ten clones.

The study at large found these results: The amount of clinical and demographic metadata varied by source and participant and was provided uncurated.

Trimming takes 4 bases from V and 1 base from J, and the germline ends sit 15 bases apart. There are 15 amino acids in the CDR3, from cysteine to phenylalanine inclusive. Only CDR3 DNA remains: 45 bases, in frame from the first base. In the germline V gene (reference sequence), CDR1 corresponds to SGHKS and CDR2 to YYEKEE. On this clone itself: What antigen it recognizes has not been identified. No much larger clone exists at a distance of one base, and base qualities are not known.

The collaborating institutions used their own protocols to collect whole blood in K2EDTA tubes. Collaborator samples were shipped for TCRbeta analysis as frozen whole blood, isolated PBMCs, or DNA extracted from either sample type. Recombination linked TRBV5-5 to TRBJ2-7; no D gene is confidently identified. The clonotype comes from a man aged 55-75 years with acute or convalescent COVID-19. Sequencing was performed on peripheral blood. The DNA sequence is TGTGCCAGCAGCCCCGAGGAAGCGCTGTCCTACGAGCAGTACTTC. Translated, this gives CASSPEEALSYEQYF. Beyond the CDR3, the reference TRBV5-5 and TRBJ2-7 genes provide the residues; the full variable domain reads: DAGVTQSPTHLIKTRGQQVTLRCSPISGHKSVSWYQQVLGQGPQFIFQYYEKEERGRGNFPDRFSARQFPNYSSELNVNALLLGDSALYLCASSPEEALSYEQYFGPGTRLTVT.